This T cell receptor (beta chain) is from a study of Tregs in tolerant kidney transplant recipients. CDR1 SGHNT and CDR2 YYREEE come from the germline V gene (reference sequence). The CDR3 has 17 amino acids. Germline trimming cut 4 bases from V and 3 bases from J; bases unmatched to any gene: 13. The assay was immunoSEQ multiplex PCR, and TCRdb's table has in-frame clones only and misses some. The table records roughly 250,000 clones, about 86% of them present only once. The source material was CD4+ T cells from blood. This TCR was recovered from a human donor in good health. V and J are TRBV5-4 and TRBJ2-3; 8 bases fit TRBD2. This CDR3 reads CASSHMRLGGGTDTQYF. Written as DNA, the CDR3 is TGTGCCAGCAGCCACATGAGGTTGGGCGGGGGGACAGATACGCAGTATTTT.